This passage covers 24 T cell receptor beta chains from one sample sequenced in a study of regulatory T cells in long-lasting Graves disease. Time point meaning: persistent/refractory GD, antithyroid drugs over 5 years with positive TRAb. Isolated PBMC RNA provided the starting material for the TCR library. Through Arm-PCR of CDR3 regions and iRepertoire HTBI primers, TCR beta libraries were built. MiXCR was run by TCRdb on the multiplex PCR reads, yielding one entry per CDR3 protein. In the table there are about 460,000 distinct CDR3 sequences, 22% of which are singletons. The sample here was peripheral blood mononuclear cells (PBMCs), taken when the disease was refractory, from a patient treated with antithyroid drugs. The receptors here all came from a female donor with Graves disease.

This chain connects TRBV9 to TRBJ2-7; D gene ambiguous. The germline CDR1 and CDR2 sequences are SGDLS and YYNGEE. The V end lost 0 bases, the J end lost 5 bases, and 9 bases lay between the germline ends. The CDR3 extends over 13 amino acids. The CDR3 spells CASSVGDGDEQYF. The CDR3 region has the DNA TGTGCCAGCAGCGTAGGCGACGGAGACGAGCAGTACTTC.

The rearrangement joins TRBV6-1 to TRBJ2-5, with 11 bases matching TRBD2. The V segment lost 5 bases and the J segment 5 bases; nucleotides outside the gene matches: 4. The germline V gene has CDR1 MNHNS and CDR2 SASEGT. CDR3 size: 14 residues. CDR3 in DNA: TGTGCCAGCAGTAAGGGACTAGCGGCGGAGACCCAGTACTTC. Translated: CASSKGLAAETQYF.

Comments on this clonotype: One base away lies a much larger clone, so this may be a sequencing read error. Given the absence of the conserved phenylalanine or tryptophan at the CDR3 end, a read error is likely. This sequence joins TRBV27 and TRBJ1-4, with D perhaps TRBD1 (6 bases). This CDR3 comprises 16 residues. CDR1 is MNHEY, CDR2 SMNVEV, per germline (reference sequence). V was trimmed by 3 bases and J by 3 bases, leaving 14 bases between them. In DNA, the CDR3 is TGTGCCAGCAGTTTCCAACCAGGGGCAGCTAATGAAAAACTGTTTTTG. The encoded protein is CASSFQPGAANEKLFL.

This clonotype occurred a few times. J is TRBJ2-7 and V is TRBV12-3 or TRBV12-4, with 7 bases lining up with TRBD1. Germline trimming cut 4 bases from V and 3 bases from J; bases unmatched to any gene: 6. The CDR3 contains 14 residues. The CDR3: CASSWGTADYEQYF. The DNA of the CDR3 is TGTGCCAGCAGTTGGGGGACAGCGGACTACGAGCAGTACTTC.

This clonotype was seen only a few times. The chain combines TRBV20-1 with TRBJ1-5; D remains unclear. The CDR3 consists of 13 residues. V lost 4 bases to trimming and J lost 0 bases, with 7 bases between them. CDR1 and CDR2 (germline): DFQATT, SNEGSKA (reference sequence). The CDR3 region is CSAKEYSNQPQHF. The CDR3, as DNA: TGCAGTGCTAAGGAGTATAGCAATCAGCCCCAGCATTTT.

The gene calls are TRBV3-1 and TRBJ1-4; no definite D call. In germline, CDR1 is LGHDT, CDR2 YNNKEL (reference sequence). The CDR3 is made up of 14 amino acids. The V end was cut by 0 bases, the J end by 8 bases, with 10 bases between. The CDR3 sequence: CASSQEGLAEKLFF. The CDR3 DNA is TGTGCCAGCAGCCAAGAGGGGTTAGCGGAAAAACTGTTTTTT.

This clonotype was observed many times. The rearrangement joins TRBV11-2 to TRBJ2-5; D is unresolved. The germline CDR1 and CDR2 sequences are SGHAT and FQNNGV. The CDR3 extends over 12 amino acids. The V gene lost 6 bases and the J gene lost 0 bases, with 5 bases spanning the gap. The CDR3 is CASSFNQETQYF. The CDR3 DNA sequence: TGTGCCAGCAGTTTTAACCAAGAGACCCAGTACTTC.

The table lists this clonotype with a count of one. The rearrangement uses TRBV28 and TRBJ2-1; D is ambiguous. V was pared by 8 bases and J by 6 bases, with 5 bases between. Per germline, CDR1 MDHEN and CDR2 SYDVKM. This CDR3 spans 10 amino acids. The CDR3 DNA reads TGTGCCAGCGCCACCAATGAGCAGTTCTTC. Its translation is CASATNEQFF.

V is TRBV3-1 and J is TRBJ1-2; tentative D call: TRBD1 (5 bases). The germline gives CDR1 LGHDT, CDR2 YNNKEL (reference sequence). The V end was cut by 0 bases, the J end by 8 bases, with 10 bases between. The CDR3 loop spans 13 amino acids. The CDR3 sequence is CASSQDLWGGYTF. CDR3 sequence (DNA): TGTGCCAGCAGCCAAGATCTTTGGGGCGGCTACACCTTC.

In its sample, this clonotype was seen many times. The chain is built from TRBV7-9 and TRBJ2-2; no definite D call. The CDR3 is 15 residues long. Trimming took 4 bases from V and 9 from J, leaving 18 bases between them. Germline V gene data show CDR1 as SEHNR and CDR2 as FQNEAQ (reference sequence). CDR3 amino acids: CASSSGLRSARELFF. CDR3 nucleotide sequence: TGTGCCAGCAGCTCAGGTCTAAGAAGCGCGAGGGAGCTGTTTTTT.

This clonotype has ten or more counts. The DNA of the CDR3 is TGTGCCAGCAGTTCAGTTCAGGAGAGCAATCAGCCCCAGCATTTT. Its translation is CASSSVQESNQPQHF. This chain uses TRBV12-3 or TRBV12-4 with TRBJ1-5; no definite D call. Trimming cost V 4 bases and J 1 base, with 11 bases left between them. The CDR3 length is 15 residues.

This chain uses TRBV20-1 with TRBJ2-7; 12 nucleotides match TRBD2. The CDR3 extends over 14 amino acids. Per germline, CDR1 DFQATT and CDR2 SNEGSKA (reference sequence). The junction had 8 bases not matched to a gene; V was cut back by 6 bases and J by 5 bases. In nucleotides, the CDR3 is TGCAGTGCGGCACGACTAGCGGGAGTCCACGAGCAGTACTTC. Residues: CSAARLAGVHEQYF.

As regards this clonotype: This clone may be a read error of a much larger clone one base away. This chain connects TRBV12-3 or TRBV12-4 to TRBJ1-6; no reliable D call. CDR3 length: 13 amino acids. The ends were cut back, 6 bases at V and 9 bases at J, with 12 bases in the middle. The CDR3 DNA reads TGTGCCAGCAGCCTCAGAGATAGTTCACCCCTCCACTTT. This translates into CASSLRDSSPLHF.

This clonotype was detected ten times or more. The V gene is TRBV28, the J gene TRBJ1-2; D is uncertain. The CDR3 is made up of 16 amino acids. Looked up from germline, CDR1 is MDHEN and CDR2 is SYDVKM. Trimming took off 5 bases at V and 4 bases at J, with 20 bases between the two ends. DNA for the CDR3: TGTGCCAGCAGTCTTAGCCGCGGACTGCAGTTCTATGGCTACACCTTC. It is translated as CASSLSRGLQFYGYTF.

This clonotype was picked up a small number of times. The CDR3 loop is CASSSLAGDSYEQYF. CDR3 DNA: TGTGCCAGCAGTTCTCTAGCGGGGGACTCCTACGAGCAGTACTTC. The chain recombines TRBV7-9 with TRBJ2-7; 10 nucleotides align to TRBD2. CDR3 length: 15 amino acids. Germline CDR1 reads SEHNR; CDR2 reads FQNEAQ (reference sequence). V shed 6 bases, J shed 0 bases, and the junction held 5 bases outside the gene matches.

This clonotype was seen a handful of times. The V call is TRBV30, the J call TRBJ2-7; D is uncertain. The germline V gene has CDR1 GTSNPN and CDR2 SVGIG (reference sequence). The CDR3 runs 12 residues. The ends were cut back, 3 bases at V and 2 bases at J, with 8 bases in the middle. The CDR3 DNA sequence: TGTGCCTGGAGAGCAGGACCCTACGAGCAGTACTTC. Translated: CAWRAGPYEQYF.

With regard to this clonotype: A much larger clone sits a single nucleotide away, making a read error possible. The chain's CDR3 is CATSTTPNTEAFF. DNA for the CDR3: TGTGCCACCAGCACCACACCGAACACTGAAGCTTTCTTT. This chain connects TRBV15 to TRBJ1-1; D gene uncertain. CDR3 length equals 13 residues. The V gene lost 4 bases and the J gene lost 1 base, with 7 bases spanning the gap. Germline V gene sequence: CDR1 LNHNV, CDR2 YYDKDF (reference sequence).

This clonotype came up a few times. The V and J genes are TRBV20-1 and TRBJ2-7, with 13 nucleotides matching TRBD2. This CDR3 region has 16 residues. In germline, CDR1 is DFQATT, CDR2 SNEGSKA (reference sequence). V was clipped by 0 bases and J by 4 bases; unmatched bases: 6. The CDR3 nucleotides are TGCAGTGCTAGAGATCCCCTACTAGCGGGAGGGTACGAGCAGTACTTC. This gives the protein CSARDPLLAGGYEQYF.

A few counts support this clonotype. The chain has TRBV10-3 and TRBJ2-7, with D unclear. The CDR3 loop spans 15 amino acids. V gave up 4 bases and J gave up 0 bases, with 13 bases separating them. The germline V gene has CDR1 ENHRY and CDR2 SYGVKD. The CDR3 reads CAISGSPESSYEQYF. In DNA, the CDR3 is TGTGCCATCAGTGGTAGCCCGGAGAGCTCCTACGAGCAGTACTTC.

This clonotype was recorded at least ten times. This chain connects TRBV7-3 to TRBJ1-6; D is uncertain. CDR3 length: 14 residues. Trimming removed 3 bases at V and 0 bases at J, with 3 bases between. Germline-derived CDR1 and CDR2 are SGHTA and FQGTGA. CDR3 nucleotide sequence: TGTGCCAGCAGCTTCAGCTCCTATAATTCACCCCTCCACTTT. This codes for CASSFSSYNSPLHF. Variable domain in full (rest from reference TRBV7-3 and TRBJ1-6): GAGVSQTPSNKVTEKGKYVELRCDPISGHTALYWYRQSLGQGPEFLIYFQGTGAADDSGLPNDRFFAVRPEGSVSTLKIQRTERGDSAVYLCASSFSSYNSPLHFGNGTRLTVT.

A remark on this clonotype: A much bigger clone sits one base away, suggesting this may be a read error. This sequence joins TRBV2 and TRBJ1-1, with D uncertain. The CDR3 covers 13 residues. Germline V CDR1 and CDR2: SNHLY, FYNNEI. CDR3 sequence reads: CVSWGATAREAFF. CDR3 coding DNA: TGTGTCAGCTGGGGAGCGACCGCCCGGGAGGCTTTCTTT.

This clonotype was counted at least ten times. This sequence joins TRBV28 and TRBJ1-5; 9 bases map to TRBD1. CDR1 MDHEN and CDR2 SYDVKM come from the germline V gene. V shed 4 bases and J 5 bases; nucleotides not matched to a gene: 6. CDR3 size: 15 residues. The CDR3 DNA reads TGTGCCAGCAGTTCTCCGGGACAGGGCGATCAGCCCCAGCATTTT. As protein: CASSSPGQGDQPQHF.

This clonotype came up many times. The chain carries TRBV6-1 and TRBJ1-2, with a tentative D call TRBD1 (5 bases). CDR3 length equals 15 residues. Trimming shortened V by 8 bases and J by 6 bases, and 22 bases separated the two germline ends. From germline, CDR1 is MNHNS and CDR2 SASEGT. CDR3 nucleotides: TGTGCCAGCTTCAACGGTGGAGGGGCGGACGATGGCTACACCTTC. It translates to CASFNGGGADDGYTF.

This clonotype was counted ten times or more. The rearrangement links TRBV7-9 to TRBJ1-2; D possibly corresponds to TRBD1 (5 bases). CDR1 and CDR2 (germline): SEHNR, FQNEAQ (reference sequence). Trimming left V 5 bases short and J 3 bases short, with 16 bases between. The CDR3 spans 15 residues. Here the CDR3 DNA reads TGTGCCAGCAGCCCTCCCGGGACGGGAGACTATGGCTACACCTTC. Translated, it gives CASSPPGTGDYGYTF.